Listed below are T cell receptor beta chains from one sample, sequenced in a study of T cell responses to AZD1222 COVID-19 vaccine. Clones were sequenced by immunoSEQ multiplex PCR, and TCRdb holds only the in-frame ones, with some missing. The top ten clones hold under 25% of a sample with roughly 58,000 clones, approximately 85% of them seen once. The sequenced sample was peripheral blood, obtained on day 0 of MenACWY control vaccination. These receptors were obtained from an adult in good health. CDR3s include the opening cysteine and the closing phenylalanine or tryptophan. D genes are given only for firm matches. Rows give clone size only sometimes, using once, few, many, or a class for an expanded clone.

>TRBV28|TRBD2|14|TRBJ2-1|.
TGTGCCAGCAGTCCTAGCGGCTCCTACAATGAGCAGTTCTTC
CASSPSGSYNEQFF
>TRBV4-3|.|16|TRBJ1-2|.
TGCGCCAGCAGCCAAGAAGCCGGGTTGGGCCCCTATGGCTACACCTTC
CASSQEAGLGPYGYTF
>TRBV10-1|.|16|TRBJ2-1|few
TGCGCCAGCACCCCGGGTGGTGGGGGCCGAGACAATGAGCAGTTCTTC
CASTPGGGGRDNEQFF
>TRBV5-1|TRBD1|15|TRBJ1-4|.
TGCGCCAGCAGCTCCAAGCCCCGGGACAGCGAAAAACTGTTTTTT
CASSSKPRDSEKLFF
>TRBV5-1|.|15|TRBJ1-1|.
TGCGCCAGCAGCTTCGGGGGGCTGGGGAACACTGAAGCTTTCTTT
CASSFGGLGNTEAFF
>TRBV5-1|TRBD1|16|TRBJ2-3|.
TGCGCCAGCAGCCACATTTCGAGACAGGGGACAGATACGCAGTATTTT
CASSHISRQGTDTQYF
>TRBV9|TRBD2|14|TRBJ2-7|.
TGTGCCAGCAGCGTCTCGGGACTACCGGGCGAGCAGTACTTC
CASSVSGLPGEQYF
>TRBV5-6|.|15|TRBJ1-3|.
TGTGCCAGCAGCCTCAGGGGAGTTTATGGAAACACCATATATTTT
CASSLRGVYGNTIYF
>TRBV6-5|.|13|TRBJ1-5|.
TGTGCCAGCAGCACAGGTCCTAATCAGCCCCAGCATTTT
CASSTGPNQPQHF
>TRBV19|TRBD2|13|TRBJ2-1|.
TGTGCCATACTAGCGGGAGATGGGAATGAGCAGTTCTTC
CAILAGDGNEQFF
>TRBV18|.|15|TRBJ1-3|once
TGTGCCAGCTCACCAGTGGCAGTCTCTGGAAACACCATATATTTT
CASSPVAVSGNTIYF
>TRBV3-1/TRBV3-2|TRBD2|16|TRBJ2-7|.
TGTGCCAGCAGCCAACCGGGACTATCCTTCTCCAACGAGCAGTACTTC
CASSQPGLSFSNEQYF
>TRBV5-1|.|14|TRBJ2-2|once
TGCGCCAGCAGCTTGGATGGGGGAACCGGGGAGCTGTTTTTT
CASSLDGGTGELFF
>TRBV2|.|11|TRBJ1-5|.
TGTGCCAGCAGTGTGCAGGGTGACCAGCATTTT
CASSVQGDQHF
>TRBV7-9|.|15|TRBJ1-1|.
TGTGCCAGCAGCACTCCAGGGAAGGGGCACACTGAAGCTTTCTTT
CASSTPGKGHTEAFF